A single sample gave rise to the 24 T cell receptor beta chains below, sequenced in a study of T cell changes during pregnancy in multiple sclerosis. Libraries were prepared by immunoSEQ multiplex PCR; TCRdb keeps only in-frame clonotypes and omits some of them. The sample holds roughly 40,000 clones, around nine tenths seen once. The source material was CD4+ T cells from peripheral blood mononuclear cells, sampled in the third trimester of pregnancy. Every receptor here comes from a female donor with multiple sclerosis, enrolled in a pregnancy study.

This clone was seen only once. The chain links TRBV5-4 to TRBJ2-1; weak D call: TRBD2 (5 bases). Germline CDR1 reads SGHNT; CDR2 reads YYREEE (reference sequence). The CDR3 has 14 amino acids. Trimming removed 1 base from V and 0 bases from J, with 5 bases in between. The CDR3 DNA reads TGTGCCAGCAGCTTGCGGGGCTCCTACAATGAGCAGTTCTTC. Encoded protein: CASSLRGSYNEQFF.

The V and J genes are TRBV28 and TRBJ2-7; TRBD2 agrees at 7 bases. V shed 5 bases and J 3 bases; nucleotides not matched to a gene: 10. This CDR3 has 15 amino acids. CDR1 and CDR2 (germline): MDHEN, SYDVKM. The CDR3 region has the DNA TGTGCCAGCAGTCCGGTGTGGGAGGGAGACTACGAGCAGTACTTC. It translates to CASSPVWEGDYEQYF.

V and J are TRBV10-3 and TRBJ2-1; TRBD2 agrees at 10 bases. V was clipped by 6 bases and J by 5 bases; unmatched bases: 7. There are 15 residues in the CDR3. Per germline, CDR1 ENHRY and CDR2 SYGVKD. CDR3 DNA sequence: TGTGCCATCAGGGATAGCGGGAGGCCCCACAATGAGCAGTTCTTC. It codes for CAIRDSGRPHNEQFF.

This chain joins TRBV7-2 and TRBJ1-4, with D uncertain. This CDR3 contains 15 residues. V was shortened by 0 bases and J by 8 bases, with 13 bases between the two germline ends. Germline CDR1 and CDR2: SGHTA and FQGNSA. The CDR3 sequence: CASSLAAQAEEKLFF. The CDR3 DNA follows: TGTGCCAGCAGCTTAGCGGCCCAGGCAGAGGAAAAACTGTTTTTT.

The rearrangement joins TRBV9 to TRBJ1-2; possible D gene TRBD1, 5 bases. Germline lookup yields CDR1 SGDLS and CDR2 YYNGEE. The CDR3 extends over 16 amino acids. V lost 4 bases to trimming and J lost 6 bases, with 22 bases between them. The CDR3 is CASSPQTEAISNGYTF. The CDR3 region has the DNA TGTGCCAGCAGCCCCCAGACAGAGGCCATTTCAAATGGCTACACCTTC.

The chain has TRBV28 and TRBJ2-1; perhaps TRBD2 as D (6 bases). The V end was cut by 10 bases, the J end by 7 bases, with 17 bases between. CDR1 is MDHEN and CDR2 is SYDVKM in the germline V gene. The CDR3 is 13 amino acids. The CDR3 DNA reads TGTGCCACCGACAACTATAGCGGAAATGAGCAGTTCTTC. The encoded protein is CATDNYSGNEQFF. Variable domain in full (rest from reference TRBV28 and TRBJ2-1): DVKVTQSSRYLVKRTGEKVFLECVQDMDHENMFWYRQDPGLGLRLIYFSYDVKMKEKGDIPEGYSVSREKKERFSLILESASTNQTSMYLCATDNYSGNEQFFGPGTRLTVL.

This chain joins TRBV29-1 and TRBJ1-2, with D tentatively TRBD1 (5 bases). The V end was cut by 7 bases, the J end by 4 bases, with 16 bases between. The germline gives CDR1 SQVTM, CDR2 ANQGSEA. CDR3 size: 13 residues. The CDR3 DNA reads as TGCAGCGCTCAGGGTGGGGTCCCCTATGGCTACACCTTC. Protein: CSAQGGVPYGYTF.

This chain joins TRBV4-1 and TRBJ2-1; D gene ambiguous. Trimming removed 1 base from V and 7 bases from J, with 8 bases in between. This CDR3 has 13 residues. The germline gives CDR1 MGHRA, CDR2 YSYEKL. The CDR3 reads CASSQGLTNEQFF. CDR3 in DNA: TGCGCCAGCAGCCAAGGTTTGACAAATGAGCAGTTCTTC.

The chain has TRBV5-1 and TRBJ1-2; 7 nucleotides match TRBD1. Germline V lookup: CDR1 SGHRS, CDR2 YFSETQ. The CDR3 totals 15 residues. V lost 4 bases to trimming and J lost 4 bases; unmatched junction nucleotides: 10. The CDR3 region has the DNA TGCGCCAGCAGCGATGGGGACAGACCTCTCTATGGCTACACCTTC. Encoded protein: CASSDGDRPLYGYTF.

This clone was seen a single time. The genes are TRBV6-1 and TRBJ2-1, with 12 positions matching TRBD2. Germline CDR1 and CDR2: MNHNS and SASEGT. With V trimmed by 6 bases and J by 6 bases, 6 bases remained unmatched. CDR3 length: 15 residues. CDR3 bases: TGTGCCAGCAGAACGACTAGCGGGAGCTCCAATGAGCAGTTCTTC. The encoded protein is CASRTTSGSSNEQFF.

The chain recombines TRBV6-1 with TRBJ1-1; 7 nucleotides align to TRBD1. Trimming removed 5 bases from V and 1 base from J; junction bases left unmatched: 4. This CDR3 comprises 14 residues. From germline, CDR1 is MNHNS and CDR2 SASEGT. The CDR3: CASSRQGGNTEAFF. As DNA, the CDR3 is TGTGCCAGCAGTCGACAGGGCGGGAACACTGAAGCTTTCTTT.

The chain recombines TRBV7-9 with TRBJ2-4; D might be TRBD2 (5 bases). The V end was cut by 5 bases, the J end by 8 bases, with 19 bases between. There are 15 residues in the CDR3. Germline values: CDR1 SEHNR, CDR2 FQNEAQ (reference sequence). As DNA, the CDR3 is TGTGCCAGCAGCCCCCGGTCGGGGTCTGGTGACATTCAGTACTTC. Protein product: CASSPRSGSGDIQYF.

This clone was found once. The CDR3 loop is CASSERGYGYTF. CDR3 sequence (DNA): TGTGCCAGCAGTGAACGCGGGTATGGCTACACCTTC. This chain joins TRBV6-1 and TRBJ1-2, with D uncertain. V was shortened by 2 bases and J by 5 bases, with 6 bases between the two germline ends. CDR1 and CDR2 from the germline V gene are MNHNS and SASEGT. The CDR3 is made up of 12 amino acids.

V usage is TRBV18 and J usage is TRBJ2-5, with D possibly TRBD2 on 6 matching bases. V was cut by 0 bases and J by 5 bases, with 16 bases left in between. The CDR3 totals 16 residues. Looked up from germline, CDR1 is KGHSH and CDR2 is LQKENI. Here the CDR3 DNA reads TGTGCCAGCTCACCACCGAAGGCCGCGGGGTGGGAGACCCAGTACTTC. Translated: CASSPPKAAGWETQYF.

The CDR3 nucleotides are TGCGCCAGCAGCTTGTTAGGTACAGTAGGAGGGGCCGTAAGCTACACCTTC. Protein: CASSLLGTVGGAVSYTF. The chain links TRBV5-1 to TRBJ1-2, with D maybe TRBD1 (5 bases). Germline CDR1 reads SGHRS; CDR2 reads YFSETQ. This CDR3 is 17 amino acids long. V was pared by 1 base and J by 9 bases, with 25 bases between.

This clone has more than one count but fewer than ten. The rearrangement joins TRBV19 to TRBJ1-2, with 8 positions matching TRBD1. Germline loops: CDR1 LNHDA, CDR2 SQIVND (reference sequence). J gave up 8 bases and V 6 bases, and 8 bases lay outside the gene matches. This CDR3 is 13 amino acids long. CDR3 amino acids: CASRPDRVGGYTF. The CDR3 DNA reads as TGTGCCAGTAGACCGGACAGGGTCGGCGGCTACACCTTC. The full variable domain, its missing parts supplied by reference TRBV19 and TRBJ1-2, is DGGITQSPKYLFRKEGQNVTLSCEQNLNHDAMYWYRQDPGQGLRLIYYSQIVNDFQKGDIAEGYSVSREKKESFPLTVTSAQKNPTAFYLCASRPDRVGGYTFGSGTRLTVV.

The chain carries TRBV6-6 and TRBJ2-7; D perhaps matches TRBD1 (6 bases). The V end lost 4 bases, the J end lost 7 bases, and 11 bases lay between the germline ends. CDR1 is MNHNY and CDR2 is SVGAGI in the germline V gene (reference sequence). The CDR3 sequence is 12 residues long. The CDR3: CASSFPGQEQYF. As DNA, the CDR3 is TGTGCCAGCAGTTTCCCGGGACAAGAGCAGTACTTC.

This clone showed up just once. V usage is TRBV6-6 and J usage is TRBJ2-2; TRBD2 might be the D (6 bases). Per germline, CDR1 MNHNY and CDR2 SVGAGI (reference sequence). Deletions cut 8 bases from V and 11 bases from J, with 18 bases between. The CDR3 runs 13 residues. The CDR3 coding sequence is TGTGCCAGCCGCGGGGCAGAAAAACCAGAGCTGTTTTTT. Translating gives CASRGAEKPELFF.

V and J are TRBV10-2 and TRBJ1-5; D uncertain. Trimming cost V 3 bases and J 10 bases, with 16 bases left between them. Germline V gene sequence: CDR1 WSHSY, CDR2 SAAADI. The CDR3 extends over 14 amino acids. The CDR3 is CASSDRPDTQPQHF. The CDR3 coding sequence is TGCGCCAGCAGTGATCGTCCCGACACCCAACCCCAGCATTTT.

The CDR3, as DNA: TGTGCCAGCTCACCATTGGCAGGCCTCGCGAACACCGGGGAGCTGTTTTTT. Translating it yields CASSPLAGLANTGELFF. This rearrangement joins TRBV18 to TRBJ2-2, with D unresolved. The CDR3 runs to 17 residues. Germline lookup yields CDR1 KGHSH and CDR2 LQKENI. V dropped 2 bases and J dropped 0 bases, with 13 bases sitting between them.

The chain couples TRBV6-6 to TRBJ1-4; D is undetermined. The V gene lost 4 bases and the J gene lost 2 bases, with 8 bases spanning the gap. CDR1 is MNHNY and CDR2 is SVGAGI in the germline V gene (reference sequence). The CDR3 is made up of 14 amino acids. Written as DNA, the CDR3 is TGTGCCAGCAGTTCGGGATGGACTAATGAAAAACTGTTTTTT. Encoded protein: CASSSGWTNEKLFF.

This chain connects TRBV27 to TRBJ2-1; perhaps TRBD2 as D (5 bases). CDR3 length: 14 residues. Germline loops: CDR1 MNHEY, CDR2 SMNVEV (reference sequence). V lost 6 bases and J lost 10, with 19 bases in between. The CDR3 DNA follows: TGTGCCAGCAGCTACACGCCTCGGGGTTCGGAGCAGTTCTTC. It specifies CASSYTPRGSEQFF.

The rearrangement links TRBV11-2 to TRBJ2-3; 7 bases align to TRBD2. The ends lost 5 bases at V and 1 base at J; junction bases unmatched: 9. Germline-derived CDR1 and CDR2 are SGHAT and FQNNGV. The CDR3 contains 16 residues. CDR3 in DNA: TGTGCCAGCAGCCCCCAAGCGGGAACGGGCACAGATACGCAGTATTTT. This sequence encodes CASSPQAGTGTDTQYF. Supplemented by reference TRBV11-2 and TRBJ2-3, the full variable domain reads EAGVAQSPRYKIIEKRQSVAFWCNPISGHATLYWYQQILGQGPKLLIQFQNNGVVDDSQLPKDRFSAERLKGVDSTLKIQPAKLEDSAVYLCASSPQAGTGTDTQYFGPGTRLTVL.

Here the CDR3 DNA reads TGTGCCGCGGCTTTAGGAGTTTCATACGAGCAGTACTTC. Its protein product is CAAALGVSYEQYF. The chain carries TRBV6-1 and TRBJ2-7; D ambiguous. Germline assignment: CDR1 MNHNS and CDR2 SASEGT. This CDR3 region has 13 residues. V was trimmed by 11 bases and J by 4 bases, leaving 18 bases between them.